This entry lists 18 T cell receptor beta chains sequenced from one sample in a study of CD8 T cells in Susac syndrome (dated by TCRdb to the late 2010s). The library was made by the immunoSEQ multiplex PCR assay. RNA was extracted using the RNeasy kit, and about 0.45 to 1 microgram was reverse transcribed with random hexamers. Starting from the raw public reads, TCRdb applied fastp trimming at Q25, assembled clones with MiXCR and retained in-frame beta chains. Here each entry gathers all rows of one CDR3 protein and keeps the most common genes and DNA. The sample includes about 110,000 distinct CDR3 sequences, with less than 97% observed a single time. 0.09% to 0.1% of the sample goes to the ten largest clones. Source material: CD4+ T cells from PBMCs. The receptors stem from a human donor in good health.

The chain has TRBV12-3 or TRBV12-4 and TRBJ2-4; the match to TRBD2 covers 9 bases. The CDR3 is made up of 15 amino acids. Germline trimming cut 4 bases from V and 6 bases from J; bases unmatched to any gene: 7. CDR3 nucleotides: TGTGCCAGCAGTTCGGGACTAGCCACGGCAAACATTCAGTACTTC. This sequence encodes CASSSGLATANIQYF.

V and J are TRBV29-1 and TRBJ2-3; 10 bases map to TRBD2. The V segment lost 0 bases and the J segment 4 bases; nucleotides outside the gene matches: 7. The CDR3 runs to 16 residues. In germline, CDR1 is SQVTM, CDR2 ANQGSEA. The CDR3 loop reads CSVEDRSGGVADTQYF. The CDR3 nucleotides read TGCAGCGTTGAAGATCGGAGCGGGGGGGTGGCAGATACGCAGTATTTT.

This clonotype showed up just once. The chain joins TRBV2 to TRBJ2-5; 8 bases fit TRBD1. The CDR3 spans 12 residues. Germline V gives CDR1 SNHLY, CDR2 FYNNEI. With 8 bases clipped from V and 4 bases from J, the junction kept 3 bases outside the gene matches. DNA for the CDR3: TGTGCCAGCGTCGGGACAGGAGAGACCCAGTACTTC. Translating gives CASVGTGETQYF.

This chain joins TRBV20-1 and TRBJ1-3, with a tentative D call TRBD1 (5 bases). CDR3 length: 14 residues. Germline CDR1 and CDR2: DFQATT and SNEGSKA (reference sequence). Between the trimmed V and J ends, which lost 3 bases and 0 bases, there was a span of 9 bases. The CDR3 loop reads CSASAGNSGNTIYF. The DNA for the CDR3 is TGCAGTGCTAGCGCAGGGAACTCTGGAAACACCATATATTTT.

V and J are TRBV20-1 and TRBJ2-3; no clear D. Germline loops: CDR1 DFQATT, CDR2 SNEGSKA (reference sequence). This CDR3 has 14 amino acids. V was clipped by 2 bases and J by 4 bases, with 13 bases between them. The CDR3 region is CSARMRQVADTQYF. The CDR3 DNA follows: TGCAGTGCTAGAATGCGGCAGGTCGCAGATACGCAGTATTTT.

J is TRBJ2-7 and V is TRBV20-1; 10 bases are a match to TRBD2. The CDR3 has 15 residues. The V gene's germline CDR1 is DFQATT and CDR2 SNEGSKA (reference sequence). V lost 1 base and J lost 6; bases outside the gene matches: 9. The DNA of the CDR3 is TGCAGTGCTAGAGTCCCGGGACTAGCGTCGGGCGAGCAGTACTTC. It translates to CSARVPGLASGEQYF.

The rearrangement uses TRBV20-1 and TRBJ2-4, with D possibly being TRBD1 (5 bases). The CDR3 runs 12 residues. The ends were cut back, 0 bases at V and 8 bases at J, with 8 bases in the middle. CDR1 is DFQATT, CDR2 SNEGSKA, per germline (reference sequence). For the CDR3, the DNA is TGCAGTGCTAGAGATCAGGGTTACATTCAGTACTTC. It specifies CSARDQGYIQYF.

The CDR3 spells CASGLLGGNGQPQHF. CDR3 DNA: TGTGCTAGTGGTTTGTTAGGGGGGAATGGCCAGCCCCAGCATTTT. The chain carries TRBV12-5 and TRBJ1-5; D possibly corresponds to TRBD1 (6 bases). The V end lost 2 bases, the J end lost 7 bases, and 15 bases lay between the germline ends. CDR1 LGHNT and CDR2 FRNRAP come from the germline V gene. This CDR3 spans 15 amino acids.

CDR3: CASSVASESYGYTF. The CDR3, as DNA: TGTGCCAGCAGCGTAGCTTCAGAATCCTATGGCTACACCTTC. V and J are TRBV9 and TRBJ1-2; no definite D call. Germline V lookup: CDR1 SGDLS, CDR2 YYNGEE. Trimming took off 0 bases at V and 4 bases at J, with 10 bases between the two ends. The CDR3 length is 14 residues.

In nucleotides, the CDR3 is TGTGCCAGCAGTTCCATAGCGTTCCCCCAAGAGACCCAGTACTTC. Amino acids: CASSSIAFPQETQYF. The V gene is TRBV12-3 or TRBV12-4, the J gene TRBJ2-5; D is perhaps TRBD2 (5 bases). V was pared by 4 bases and J by 1 base, with 13 bases between. The CDR3 runs 15 residues.

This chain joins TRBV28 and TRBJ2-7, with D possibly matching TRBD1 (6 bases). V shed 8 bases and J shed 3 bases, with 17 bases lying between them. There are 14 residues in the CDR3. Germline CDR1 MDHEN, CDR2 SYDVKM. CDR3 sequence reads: CASGLGDNHYEQYF. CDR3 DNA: TGTGCCAGCGGGCTCGGGGACAACCACTACGAGCAGTACTTC.

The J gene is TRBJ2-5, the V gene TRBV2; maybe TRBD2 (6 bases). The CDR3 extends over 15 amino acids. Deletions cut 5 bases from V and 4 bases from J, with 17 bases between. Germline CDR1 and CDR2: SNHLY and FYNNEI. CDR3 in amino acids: CASSRQGLGGETQYF. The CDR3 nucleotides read TGTGCCAGCAGTCGTCAGGGACTGGGGGGAGAGACCCAGTACTTC.

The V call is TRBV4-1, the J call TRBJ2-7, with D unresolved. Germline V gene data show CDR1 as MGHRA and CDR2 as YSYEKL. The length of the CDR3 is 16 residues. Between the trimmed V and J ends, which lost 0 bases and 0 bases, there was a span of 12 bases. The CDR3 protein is CASSQDNSLSSYEQYF. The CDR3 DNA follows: TGCGCCAGCAGCCAAGATAACTCCTTAAGCTCCTACGAGCAGTACTTC.

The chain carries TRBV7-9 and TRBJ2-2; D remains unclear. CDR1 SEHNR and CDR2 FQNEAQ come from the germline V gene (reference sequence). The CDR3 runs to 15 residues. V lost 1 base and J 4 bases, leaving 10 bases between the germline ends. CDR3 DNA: TGTGCCAGCAGCTTAGTGTCGACACTCACCGGGGAGCTGTTTTTT. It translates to CASSLVSTLTGELFF.

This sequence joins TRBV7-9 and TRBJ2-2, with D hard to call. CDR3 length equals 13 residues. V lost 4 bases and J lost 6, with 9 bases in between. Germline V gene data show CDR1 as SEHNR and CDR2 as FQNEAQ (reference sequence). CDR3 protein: CASSSTPSGELFF. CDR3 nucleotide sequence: TGTGCCAGCAGCTCAACGCCGTCCGGGGAGCTGTTTTTT. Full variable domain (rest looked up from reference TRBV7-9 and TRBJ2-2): DTGVSQNPRHKITKRGQNVTFRCDPISEHNRLYWYRQTLGQGPEFLTYFQNEAQLEKSRLLSDRFSAERPKGSFSTLEIQRTEQGDSAMYLCASSSTPSGELFFGEGSRLTVL.

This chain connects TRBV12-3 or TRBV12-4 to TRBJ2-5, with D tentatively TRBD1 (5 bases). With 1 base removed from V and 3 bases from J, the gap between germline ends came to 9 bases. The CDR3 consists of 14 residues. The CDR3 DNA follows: TGTGCCAGCAGTTTAGGGCAGGGTAAAGAGACCCAGTACTTC. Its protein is CASSLGQGKETQYF.

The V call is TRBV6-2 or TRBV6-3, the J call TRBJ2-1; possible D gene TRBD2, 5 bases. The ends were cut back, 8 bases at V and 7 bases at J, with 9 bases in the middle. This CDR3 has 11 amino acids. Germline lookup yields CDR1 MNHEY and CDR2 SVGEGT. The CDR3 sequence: CASLRGNEQFF. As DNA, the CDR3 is TGTGCCAGCCTTAGAGGGAATGAGCAGTTCTTC.

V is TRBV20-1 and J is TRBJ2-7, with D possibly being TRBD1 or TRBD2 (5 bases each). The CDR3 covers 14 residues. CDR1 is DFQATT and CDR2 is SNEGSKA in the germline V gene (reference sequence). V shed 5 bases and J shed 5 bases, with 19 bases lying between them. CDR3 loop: CSAGRGGSFDEQYF. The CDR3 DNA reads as TGCAGTGCTGGACGGGGCGGGTCCTTCGACGAGCAGTACTTC.